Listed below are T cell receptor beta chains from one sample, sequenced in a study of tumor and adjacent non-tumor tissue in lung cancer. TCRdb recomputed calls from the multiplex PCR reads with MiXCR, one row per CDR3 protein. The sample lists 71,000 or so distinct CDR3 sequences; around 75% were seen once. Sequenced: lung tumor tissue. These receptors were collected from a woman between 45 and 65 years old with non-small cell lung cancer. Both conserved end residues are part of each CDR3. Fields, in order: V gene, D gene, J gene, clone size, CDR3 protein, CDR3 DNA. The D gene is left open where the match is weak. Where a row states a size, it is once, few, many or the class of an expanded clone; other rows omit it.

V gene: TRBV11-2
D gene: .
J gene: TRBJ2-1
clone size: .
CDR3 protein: CASNMGGEGYNEQFF
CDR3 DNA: TGTGCCAGCAACATGGGGGGAGAGGGCTACAATGAGCAGTTCTTC

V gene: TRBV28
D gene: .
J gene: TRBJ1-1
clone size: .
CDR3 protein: CASSLGTRVNTEAFF
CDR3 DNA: TGTGCCAGCAGTTTAGGGACTAGGGTTAACACTGAAGCTTTCTTT

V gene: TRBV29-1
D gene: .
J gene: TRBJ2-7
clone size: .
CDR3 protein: CSVALGWGESYEQYF
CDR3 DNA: TGCAGCGTTGCTTTAGGTTGGGGCGAGAGCTACGAACAGTACTTC

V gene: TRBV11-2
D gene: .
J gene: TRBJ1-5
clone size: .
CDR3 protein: CGSSLDTYQPQHF
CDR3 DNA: TGCGGCAGCAGCTTAGATACTTATCAGCCACAGCATTTT

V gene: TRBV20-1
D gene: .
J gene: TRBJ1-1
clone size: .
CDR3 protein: CCARDGLQLNTEVFF
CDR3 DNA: TGCTGTGCTAGAGATGGTCTGCAGCTGAACACTGAAGTTTTCTTT

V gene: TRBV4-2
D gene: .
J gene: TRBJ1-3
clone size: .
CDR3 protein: CASSQYRVSGNTIYF
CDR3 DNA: TGTGCCAGCAGCCAGTATAGAGTCTCTGGCAACACCATATATTTT

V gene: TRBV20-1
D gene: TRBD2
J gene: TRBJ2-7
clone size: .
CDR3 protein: CSVRNRIAGGPYEHYF
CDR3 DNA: TGCAGTGTTAGAAATCGAATAGCGGGAGGGCCCTACGAGCACTACTTC

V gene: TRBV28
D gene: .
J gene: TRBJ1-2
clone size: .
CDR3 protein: CASSSYSGTRNGYTF
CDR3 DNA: TGTGCCAGCAGTTCATACTCCGGGACTCGGAATGGCTACACCTTC

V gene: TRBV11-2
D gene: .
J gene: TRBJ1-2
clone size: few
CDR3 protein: CASSLALETGYTF
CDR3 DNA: TGTGCTAGCAGCTTAGCTCTGGAGACCGGCTACACCTTC

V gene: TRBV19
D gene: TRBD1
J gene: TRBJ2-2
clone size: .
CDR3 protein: CATSIVHRGRPGELFF
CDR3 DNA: TGTGCCACTAGTATAGTTCACAGGGGGCGTCCCGGTGAGCTATTTTTT

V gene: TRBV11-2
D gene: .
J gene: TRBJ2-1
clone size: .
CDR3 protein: CASRVGPSSYNEQFF
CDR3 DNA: TGTGCCAGCAGGGTGGGGCCTAGCTCGTACAATGAGCAGTTCTTC

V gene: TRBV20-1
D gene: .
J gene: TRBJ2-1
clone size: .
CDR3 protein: CSPRDLLRQDYNAQFF
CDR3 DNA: TGCAGTCCTAGAGATCTTTTGAGACAGGACTACAATGCGCAATTCTTC

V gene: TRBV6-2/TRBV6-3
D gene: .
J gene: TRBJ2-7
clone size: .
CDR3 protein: CASSMAGNRREQYF
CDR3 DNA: TGTGCCAGCAGTATGGCGGGAAATAGGCGTGAGCAGTACTTC

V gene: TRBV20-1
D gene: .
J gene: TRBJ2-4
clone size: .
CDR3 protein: CSVTGRANNIQYF
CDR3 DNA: TGCAGCGTCACAGGTCGAGCCAATAACATTCAGTACTTC

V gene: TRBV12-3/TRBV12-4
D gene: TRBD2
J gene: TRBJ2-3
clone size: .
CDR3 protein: CASSFLTLSGRLGDTQYF
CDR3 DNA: TGTGCCAGCAGTTTCCTCACCCTTAGCGGGAGGCTAGGAGATACGCAGTATTTT

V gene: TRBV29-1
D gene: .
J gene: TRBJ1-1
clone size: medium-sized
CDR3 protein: CSVEDPVMNTEAFF
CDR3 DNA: TGCAGCGTTGAGGATCCGGTGATGAACACTGAAGCTTTCTTT